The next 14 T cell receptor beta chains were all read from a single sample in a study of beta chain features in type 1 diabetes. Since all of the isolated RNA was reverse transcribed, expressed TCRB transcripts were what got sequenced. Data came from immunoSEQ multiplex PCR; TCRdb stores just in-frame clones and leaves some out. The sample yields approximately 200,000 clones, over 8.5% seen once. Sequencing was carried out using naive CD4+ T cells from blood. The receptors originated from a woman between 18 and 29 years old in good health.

The CDR3 spells CAWSVRVAGWNEQYF. CDR3 nucleotide sequence: TGTGCCTGGAGTGTACGGGTGGCAGGGTGGAACGAGCAGTACTTC. The J gene is TRBJ2-7, the V gene TRBV30, with D maybe TRBD1 (5 bases). This CDR3 contains 15 residues. Trimming stripped 0 bases from V and 5 bases from J, with 17 bases between. From germline, CDR1 is GTSNPN and CDR2 SVGIG (reference sequence).

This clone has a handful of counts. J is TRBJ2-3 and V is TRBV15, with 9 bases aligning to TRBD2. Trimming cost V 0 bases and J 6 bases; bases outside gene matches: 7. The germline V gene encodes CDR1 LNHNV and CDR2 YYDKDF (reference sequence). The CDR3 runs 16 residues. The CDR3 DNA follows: TGTGCCACCAGCAGAGATCTGGGGCTAGCGGGGGATACGCAGTATTTT. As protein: CATSRDLGLAGDTQYF.

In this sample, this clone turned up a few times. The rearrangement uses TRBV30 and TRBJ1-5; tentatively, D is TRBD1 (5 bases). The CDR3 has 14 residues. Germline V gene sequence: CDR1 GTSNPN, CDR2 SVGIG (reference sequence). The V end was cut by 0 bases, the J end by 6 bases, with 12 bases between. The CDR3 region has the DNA TGTGCCTGGAGTGTAAAAAGGGGCGGTCAGCCCCAGCATTTT. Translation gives CAWSVKRGGQPQHF.

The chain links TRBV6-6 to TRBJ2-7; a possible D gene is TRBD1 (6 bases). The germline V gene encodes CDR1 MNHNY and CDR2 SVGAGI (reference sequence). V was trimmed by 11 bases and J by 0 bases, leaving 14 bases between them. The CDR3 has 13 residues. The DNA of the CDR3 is TGTGCCGTAGGGACATACAGCTCCTACGAGCAGTACTTC. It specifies CAVGTYSSYEQYF.

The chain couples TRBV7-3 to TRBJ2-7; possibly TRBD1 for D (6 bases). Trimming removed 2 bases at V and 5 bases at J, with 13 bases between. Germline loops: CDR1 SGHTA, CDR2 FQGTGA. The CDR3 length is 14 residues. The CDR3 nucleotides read TGTGCCAGCAGCTTAGAGCAGGGGTCTCACGAGCAGTACTTC. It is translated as CASSLEQGSHEQYF. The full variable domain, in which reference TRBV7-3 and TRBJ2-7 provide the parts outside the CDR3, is GAGVSQTPSNKVTEKGKYVELRCDPISGHTALYWYRQSLGQGPEFLIYFQGTGAADDSGLPNDRFFAVRPEGSVSTLKIQRTERGDSAVYLCASSLEQGSHEQYFGPGTRLTVT.

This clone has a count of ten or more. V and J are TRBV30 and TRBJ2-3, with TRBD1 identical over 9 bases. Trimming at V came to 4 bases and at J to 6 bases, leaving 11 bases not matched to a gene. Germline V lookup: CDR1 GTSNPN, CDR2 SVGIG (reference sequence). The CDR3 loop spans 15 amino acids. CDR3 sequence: CAWTAHRGLLDTQYF. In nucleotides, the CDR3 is TGTGCCTGGACCGCACACAGGGGGCTTTTGGATACGCAGTATTTT.

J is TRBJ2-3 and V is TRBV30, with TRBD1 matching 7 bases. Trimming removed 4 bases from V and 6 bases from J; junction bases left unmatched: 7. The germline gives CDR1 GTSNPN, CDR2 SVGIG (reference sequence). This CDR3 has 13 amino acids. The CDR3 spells CAWTRAQGDTQYF. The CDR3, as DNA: TGTGCCTGGACTAGAGCACAGGGGGATACGCAGTATTTT.

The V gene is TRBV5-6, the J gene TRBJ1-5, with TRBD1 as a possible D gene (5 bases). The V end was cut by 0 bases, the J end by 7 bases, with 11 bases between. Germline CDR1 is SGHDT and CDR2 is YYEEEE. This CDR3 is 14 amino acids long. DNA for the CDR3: TGTGCCAGCAGCTTGGGGCAGGGCTGGCAGCCCCAGCATTTT. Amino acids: CASSLGQGWQPQHF.

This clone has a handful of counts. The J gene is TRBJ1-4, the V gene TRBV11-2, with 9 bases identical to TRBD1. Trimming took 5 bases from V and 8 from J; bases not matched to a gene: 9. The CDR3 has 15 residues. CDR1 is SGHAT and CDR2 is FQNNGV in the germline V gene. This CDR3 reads CASSIAGTGNEKLFF. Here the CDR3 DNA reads TGTGCCAGCAGCATAGCCGGGACAGGGAACGAAAAACTGTTTTTT.

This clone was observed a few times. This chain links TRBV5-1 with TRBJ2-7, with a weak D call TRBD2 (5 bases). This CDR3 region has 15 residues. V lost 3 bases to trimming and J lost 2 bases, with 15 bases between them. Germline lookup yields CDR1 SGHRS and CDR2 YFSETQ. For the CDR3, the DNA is TGCGCCAGCAGCTCCTCCGGGATACGAACCTACGAGCAGTACTTC. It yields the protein CASSSSGIRTYEQYF. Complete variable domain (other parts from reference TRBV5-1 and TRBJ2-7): KAGVTQTPRYLIKTRGQQVTLSCSPISGHRSVSWYQQTPGQGLQFLFEYFSETQRNKGNFPGRFSGRQFSNSRSEMNVSTLELGDSALYLCASSSSGIRTYEQYFGPGTRLTVT.

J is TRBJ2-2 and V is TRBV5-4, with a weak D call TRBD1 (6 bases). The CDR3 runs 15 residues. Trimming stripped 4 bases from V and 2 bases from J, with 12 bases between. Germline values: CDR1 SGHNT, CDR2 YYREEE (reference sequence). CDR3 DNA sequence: TGTGCCAGCAGCCCACAGGACAGAAACACCGGGGAGCTGTTTTTT. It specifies CASSPQDRNTGELFF. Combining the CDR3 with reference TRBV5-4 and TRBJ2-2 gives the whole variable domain ETGVTQSPTHLIKTRGQQVTLRCSSQSGHNTVSWYQQALGQGPQFIFQYYREEENGRGNFPPRFSGLQFPNYSSELNVNALELDDSALYLCASSPQDRNTGELFFGEGSRLTVL.

CDR3 region: CATSRDGGITSEKLFF. CDR3 bases: TGTGCCACCAGCAGAGATGGGGGGATCACCAGTGAAAAACTGTTTTTT. The V and J genes are TRBV15 and TRBJ1-4, with D tentatively TRBD1 (5 bases). Between the trimmed V and J ends, which lost 0 bases and 7 bases, there was a span of 15 bases. The CDR3 loop spans 16 amino acids. CDR1 is LNHNV, CDR2 YYDKDF, per germline (reference sequence).

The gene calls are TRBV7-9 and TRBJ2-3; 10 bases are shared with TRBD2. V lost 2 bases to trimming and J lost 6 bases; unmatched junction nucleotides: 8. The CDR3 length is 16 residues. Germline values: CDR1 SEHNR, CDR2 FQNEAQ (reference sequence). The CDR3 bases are TGTGCCAGCAGCTTAAGGCTAGCGGGAGAGAGCGATACGCAGTATTTT. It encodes CASSLRLAGESDTQYF.

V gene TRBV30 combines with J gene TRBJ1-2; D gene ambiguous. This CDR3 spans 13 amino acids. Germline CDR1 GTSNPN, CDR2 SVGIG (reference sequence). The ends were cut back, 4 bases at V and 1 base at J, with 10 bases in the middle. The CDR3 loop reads CAWNSNLNYGYTF. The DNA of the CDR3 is TGTGCCTGGAACAGCAACCTTAACTATGGCTACACCTTC.